Reported below is one TCR beta chain. Antigen specificity is unknown. Data came from immunoSEQ multiplex PCR; TCRdb stores just in-frame clones and leaves some out. In the table there are 50,000 to 80,000 clones, more than 85% of which are singletons. The data stem from a study of graft-versus-host responses after intestinal transplantation. The wider study: The transplants performed in recipients were multivisceral, liver-intestinal, or isolated intestinal. Recipients uniformly received anti-thymocyte globulin induction, followed by tacrolimus and steroids for approximately 3 years. Study conclusions and caveats: Recipient marrow contained GvH clones, some of which appeared first in ileum or blood. Allografts from individuals with graft-donor T cell macrochimerism displayed high graft-versus-host to host-versus-graft clonal ratios.

The CDR3 spans 12 residues. Trimming took 3 bases from V and 5 from J, leaving 4 bases between them. Germline V lookup: CDR1 SGHVS, CDR2 FQNEAQ. The rearrangement uses TRBV7-8 and TRBJ2-2, with unresolved D. Specimen: unstimulated CD8+ T cells sorted from spleen or lymph node cells, collected before transplant. This clonotype originated in a human donor who was the organ donor for an intestinal transplant. Here the CDR3 reads CASSFMTGELFF. For the CDR3, the DNA is TGTGCCAGCAGCTTCATGACCGGGGAGCTGTTTTTT.